The 23 T cell receptor beta chains given below trace back to one sample, sequenced in a study of response to subunit inactivated influenza vaccine. Using its own MiXCR run on the RT-PCR reads, TCRdb lists one record per CDR3 protein. The profile shows 160,000 or so distinct CDR3 sequences, 11% of them singletons. Sequencing used non-naive T cells sorted from PBMCs, obtained 40 to 50 days after vaccination. These receptor sequences come from a man in his fifties or sixties who received an inactivated influenza vaccine.

This clonotype was seen repeatedly, ten times or more. The genes are TRBV4-1 and TRBJ1-1, with D uncertain. The germline gives CDR1 MGHRA, CDR2 YSYEKL. V was pared by 1 base and J by 3 bases, with 9 bases between. The CDR3 contains 14 residues. The CDR3 loop reads CASSQADGYTEAFF. CDR3 DNA sequence: TGCGCCAGCAGCCAAGCGGACGGATACACTGAAGCTTTCTTT.

This clonotype was observed at least ten times. The V call is TRBV5-1, the J call TRBJ2-1; 9 bases line up with TRBD1. The V gene's germline CDR1 is SGHRS and CDR2 YFSETQ. V dropped 3 bases and J dropped 6; count of bases not matched to a gene: 7. The CDR3 consists of 15 residues. The CDR3 bases are TGCGCCAGCAGCTCAACCGGGACAGGGTTCAATGAGCAGTTCTTC. Amino acids: CASSSTGTGFNEQFF.

This chain joins TRBV2 and TRBJ2-7; D might be TRBD1 (5 bases). CDR3 size: 14 residues. Trimming removed 4 bases at V and 2 bases at J, with 12 bases between. Germline V gene lookup returns CDR1 SNHLY and CDR2 FYNNEI. As DNA, the CDR3 is TGTGCCAGCAGTGTAGGGGAATACGCCTACGAGCAGTACTTC. Amino acids: CASSVGEYAYEQYF.

In this sample, this clonotype turned up many times. The chain is built from TRBV6-2 or TRBV6-3 and TRBJ2-2; D gene ambiguous. Germline loops: CDR1 MNHEY, CDR2 SVGEGT. V was clipped by 7 bases and J by 3 bases, with 15 bases between them. The CDR3 loop spans 15 amino acids. As DNA, the CDR3 is TGTGCCAGCAAGGCCTTTGCCCGGGACACCGGGGAGCTGTTTTTT. Residues: CASKAFARDTGELFF.

In its sample, this clonotype was seen a few times. The genes are TRBV5-1 and TRBJ2-2; TRBD1 matches at 10 bases. Germline V gene sequence: CDR1 SGHRS, CDR2 YFSETQ. The CDR3 loop spans 15 amino acids. Trimming at V came to 4 bases and at J to 6 bases, leaving 6 bases not matched to a gene. The DNA of the CDR3 is TGCGCCAGCAGCCCCTGGGACAGGGGCGCCGGGGAGCTGTTTTTT. Encoded protein: CASSPWDRGAGELFF.

This clonotype occurred a few times. The chain has TRBV12-3 or TRBV12-4 and TRBJ2-4; no clear D gene. Trimming shortened V by 3 bases and J by 0 bases, and 9 bases separated the two germline ends. The CDR3 contains 15 residues. As DNA, the CDR3 is TGTGCCAGCAGTTTTAACAGACTAGCCAAAAACATTCAGTACTTC. Translated, it gives CASSFNRLAKNIQYF.

The sample holds a few counts of this clonotype. This chain links TRBV19 with TRBJ2-3, with 9 positions matching TRBD2. The CDR3 extends over 15 amino acids. CDR1 and CDR2 from the germline V gene are LNHDA and SQIVND (reference sequence). The ends lost 2 bases at V and 2 bases at J; junction bases unmatched: 2. Written as DNA, the CDR3 is TGTGCCAGTAGTATATCTAGCGGGGACACAGATACGCAGTATTTT. Amino acid sequence: CASSISSGDTDTQYF.

This clonotype was observed many times. The rearrangement links TRBV11-1 to TRBJ2-2; D is unclear. The CDR3 length is 14 residues. Germline V gene data show CDR1 as SGHAT and CDR2 as FQDESV (reference sequence). Trimming pared 2 bases from V and 6 bases from J, leaving 10 bases between. The CDR3: CASSLLGSAGELFF. The CDR3 DNA reads as TGTGCCAGCAGCTTACTGGGGTCGGCCGGGGAGCTGTTTTTT.

The V gene is TRBV6-9, the J gene TRBJ2-1; D is perhaps TRBD1 or TRBD2 (6 bases each). Germline CDR1 is MNHGY and CDR2 is SVAAGI. V shed 11 bases and J shed 3 bases, with 14 bases lying between them. CDR3 length equals 13 residues. CDR3 region: CAGPGARYNEQFF. In nucleotides, the CDR3 is TGTGCCGGTCCGGGGGCCCGCTACAATGAGCAGTTCTTC.

This clonotype has more than one count but fewer than ten. V usage is TRBV20-1 and J usage is TRBJ1-6; D remains ambiguous. Per the germline V gene, CDR1 is DFQATT and CDR2 is SNEGSKA (reference sequence). The CDR3 contains 15 residues. Trimming stripped 1 base from V and 10 bases from J, with 17 bases between. The chain's CDR3 is CSARASWGGKSPLHF. The CDR3 DNA reads as TGCAGTGCTAGAGCTTCATGGGGTGGGAAATCACCCCTCCACTTT.

This clonotype appeared a few times. This chain joins TRBV6-2 or TRBV6-3 and TRBJ2-1; perhaps TRBD2 as D (7 bases). Germline lookup yields CDR1 MNHEY and CDR2 SVGEGT. Between the trimmed V and J ends, which lost 6 bases and 4 bases, there was a span of 25 bases. The CDR3 runs to 18 residues. The CDR3: CASRRPGGGQTIYNEQFF. CDR3 in DNA: TGTGCCAGCAGGAGGCCGGGCGGGGGCCAGACTATTTACAATGAGCAGTTCTTC.

The chain uses TRBV14 and TRBJ2-2; TRBD2 is a possible D gene (5 bases). Germline V lookup: CDR1 SGHDN, CDR2 FVKESK. Trimming stripped 5 bases from V and 0 bases from J, with 16 bases between. This CDR3 contains 17 residues. The CDR3 reads CASSSLIPGSNTGELFF. CDR3 sequence (DNA): TGTGCCAGCAGCTCGCTAATTCCGGGATCGAACACCGGGGAGCTGTTTTTT.

This clonotype occurred many times. This chain uses TRBV4-1 with TRBJ1-1; D gene ambiguous. The V end was cut by 1 base, the J end by 1 base, with 7 bases between. CDR1 is MGHRA and CDR2 is YSYEKL in the germline V gene. The CDR3 covers 14 residues. The CDR3 region has the DNA TGCGCCAGCAGCCAAGTAACTGCGAACACTGAAGCTTTCTTT. Translation: CASSQVTANTEAFF.

In this sample, this clonotype turned up many times. The CDR3 protein is CASSVDGAGQPQHF. The CDR3 DNA reads TGTGCCAGCAGCGTCGACGGGGCGGGTCAGCCCCAGCATTTT. The chain recombines TRBV9 with TRBJ1-5, with a tentative D call TRBD1 (5 bases). The V gene's germline CDR1 is SGDLS and CDR2 YYNGEE. V lost 2 bases to trimming and J lost 6 bases, with 12 bases between them. The CDR3 has 14 amino acids.

This clonotype was picked up a small number of times. This rearrangement joins TRBV6-1 to TRBJ2-5; D possibly corresponds to TRBD2 (6 bases). Trimming took off 1 base at V and 4 bases at J, with 19 bases between the two ends. CDR1 MNHNS and CDR2 SASEGT come from the germline V gene. This CDR3 has 17 residues. The CDR3 reads CASSEDGGGRPRETQYF. The CDR3 bases are TGTGCCAGCAGTGAAGATGGGGGTGGGAGGCCAAGAGAGACCCAGTACTTC.

This clonotype occurred a few times. The genes are TRBV9 and TRBJ1-5, with a possible D match to TRBD1 (5 bases). Germline CDR1 SGDLS, CDR2 YYNGEE. The CDR3 has 15 residues. The V end lost 4 bases, the J end lost 0 bases, and 11 bases lay between the germline ends. The CDR3 nucleotides are TGTGCCAGCAGCCCGACAGAATATAGCAATCAGCCCCAGCATTTT. This translates into CASSPTEYSNQPQHF.

In this sample, this clonotype turned up many times. CDR3: CASSESAGEGGTDTQYF. The CDR3 nucleotides are TGTGCCAGCAGTGAATCAGCGGGAGAGGGCGGCACAGATACGCAGTATTTT. V and J are TRBV6-4 and TRBJ2-3, with 8 bases fitting TRBD2. The CDR3 is 17 residues long. CDR1 and CDR2 from the germline V gene are MRHNA and SNTAGT. The trim removed 3 bases at V and 1 base at J, leaving 9 bases unmatched.

This clonotype was recorded many times. DNA of the CDR3: TGCGCCAGCAGCCAAGATTACGGCGGGAGGTACGAGCAGTACTTC. The encoded protein is CASSQDYGGRYEQYF. The chain links TRBV4-3 to TRBJ2-7, with 8 bases lining up with TRBD2. Unmatched junction bases numbered 5, after V lost 0 bases and J lost 4 bases. This CDR3 has 15 amino acids. In germline, CDR1 is LGHNA, CDR2 YSLEER.

This clonotype was picked up a small number of times. The CDR3 DNA is TGCAGCGTTAAAATCCAGGGTTTATCATCTCAGTACTTC. This sequence encodes CSVKIQGLSSQYF. The V and J genes are TRBV29-1 and TRBJ2-4, with D possibly TRBD1 on 5 matching bases. The CDR3 runs 13 residues. With 5 bases removed from V and 12 bases from J, the gap between germline ends came to 20 bases. Germline V CDR1 and CDR2: SQVTM, ANQGSEA.

This clonotype has only a few counts. J is TRBJ2-2 and V is TRBV28, with D unresolved. This CDR3 contains 14 residues. Trimming took 3 bases from V and 0 from J, leaving 5 bases between them. Germline assignment: CDR1 MDHEN and CDR2 SYDVKM. The CDR3 region is CASSFRSNTGELFF. CDR3 coding DNA: TGTGCCAGCAGTTTTAGATCGAACACCGGGGAGCTGTTTTTT. The full variable domain, completed using reference TRBV28 and TRBJ2-2, is DVKVTQSSRYLVKRTGEKVFLECVQDMDHENMFWYRQDPGLGLRLIYFSYDVKMKEKGDIPEGYSVSREKKERFSLILESASTNQTSMYLCASSFRSNTGELFFGEGSRLTVL.

This clonotype showed up just a few times. The chain employs TRBV20-1 and TRBJ1-2, with 8 bases that match TRBD1. The germline V gene has CDR1 DFQATT and CDR2 SNEGSKA (reference sequence). The CDR3 contains 11 residues. The V gene end was trimmed by 6 bases and the J gene end by 7 bases; junction bases not matched to a gene: 4. Written as DNA, the CDR3 is TGCAGTGCCCGGACAGGGAGTGGCTACACCTTC. Amino acids: CSARTGSGYTF.

This clonotype was seen once. An end of the junction differs from the germline gene, which may be a read error. This chain uses TRBV3-1 with TRBJ2-1, with D uncertain. The CDR3 is made up of 15 amino acids. Germline assignment: CDR1 LGHDT and CDR2 YNNKEL (reference sequence). In DNA, the CDR3 is TGTGCCACCAGCCAAGACTCCGAACAGTACAATGAGCAGTTCTTC. Translation: CATSQDSEQYNEQFF.

About this clonotype itself: Germline is not matched at one junction end, which may reflect a read error. The V gene is TRBV5-5, the J gene TRBJ2-7; D is possibly TRBD1 or TRBD2 (5 bases each). Germline CDR1 reads SGHKS; CDR2 reads YYEKEE (reference sequence). This CDR3 has 14 residues. This CDR3 reads CASSLVGTVYAQYF. The CDR3 DNA sequence: TGTGCCAGCAGCTTGGTGGGGACGGTTTACGCGCAGTACTTC.